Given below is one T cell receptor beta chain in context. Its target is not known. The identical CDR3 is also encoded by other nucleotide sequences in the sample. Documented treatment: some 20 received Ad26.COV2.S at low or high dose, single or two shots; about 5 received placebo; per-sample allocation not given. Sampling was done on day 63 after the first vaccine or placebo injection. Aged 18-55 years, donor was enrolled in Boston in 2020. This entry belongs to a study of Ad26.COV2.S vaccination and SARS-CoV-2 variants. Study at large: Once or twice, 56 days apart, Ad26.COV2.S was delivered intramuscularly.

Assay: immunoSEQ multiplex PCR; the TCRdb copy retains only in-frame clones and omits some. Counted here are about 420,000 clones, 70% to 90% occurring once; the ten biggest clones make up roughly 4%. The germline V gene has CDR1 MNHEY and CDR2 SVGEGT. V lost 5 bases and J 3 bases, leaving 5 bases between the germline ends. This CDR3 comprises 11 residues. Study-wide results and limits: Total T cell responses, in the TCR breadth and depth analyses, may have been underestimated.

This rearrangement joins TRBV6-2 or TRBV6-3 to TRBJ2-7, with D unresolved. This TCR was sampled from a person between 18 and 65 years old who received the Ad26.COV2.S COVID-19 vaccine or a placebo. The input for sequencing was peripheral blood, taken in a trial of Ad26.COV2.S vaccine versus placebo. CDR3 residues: CASSHSYEQYF. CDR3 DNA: TGTGCCAGCAGTCATAGCTACGAGCAGTACTTC.